The 11 T cell receptor beta chains below come from one sample, sequenced in a study of technical replicates of blood from a few donors. Repertoires were generated with immunoSEQ multiplex PCR, while TCRdb's copy carries only in-frame clones and drops some. The sample includes nearly 80,000 clones, 93% seen only once; the top ten take 0.35% to 0.45%. The specimen sequenced was T cells isolated from PBMCs. The receptor source for this set is a human donor in good health.

The J gene is TRBJ2-7, the V gene TRBV12-5; 7 bases line up with TRBD2. The V segment lost 7 bases and the J segment 5 bases; nucleotides outside the gene matches: 8. There are 13 residues in the CDR3. CDR1 is LGHNT and CDR2 is FRNRAP in the germline V gene. In DNA form, the CDR3 reads TGTGCTAGTGCGGGTAGCGGGCTGAACGAGCAGTACTTC. Translation: CASAGSGLNEQYF. Filled out from reference TRBV12-5 and TRBJ2-7, the complete variable domain reads DARVTQTPRHKVTEMGQEVTMRCQPILGHNTVFWYRQTMMQGLELLAYFRNRAPLDDSGMPKDRFSAEMPDATLATLKIQPSEPRDSAVYFCASAGSGLNEQYFGPGTRLTVT.

The V and J genes are TRBV27 and TRBJ2-7; 8 nucleotides align to TRBD1. V lost 2 bases, J lost 5 bases, and 11 bases stayed unmatched. Germline CDR1 reads MNHEY; CDR2 reads SMNVEV (reference sequence). The CDR3 has 16 amino acids. The CDR3 region has the DNA TGTGCCAGCAGTTTAGCCGCCGGGACAGGTATCCACGAGCAGTACTTC. Protein product: CASSLAAGTGIHEQYF.

This clone was picked up one time. The chain combines TRBV7-2 with TRBJ2-5, with 10 bases aligning to TRBD2. Germline trimming cut 6 bases from V and 4 bases from J; bases unmatched to any gene: 5. Germline lookup yields CDR1 SGHTA and CDR2 FQGNSA. The CDR3 runs to 14 residues. This CDR3 is CASSLAGATETQYF. In nucleotides, the CDR3 is TGTGCCAGCAGTCTAGCGGGGGCTACAGAGACCCAGTACTTC. The full variable domain, in which reference TRBV7-2 and TRBJ2-5 provide the parts outside the CDR3, is GAGVSQSPSNKVTEKGKDVELRCDPISGHTALYWYRQSLGQGLEFLIYFQGNSAPDKSGLPSDRFSAERTGGSVSTLTIQRTQQEDSAVYLCASSLAGATETQYFGPGTRLLVL.

The gene calls are TRBV6-5 and TRBJ2-5, with D possibly TRBD2 on 6 matching bases. This CDR3 has 14 amino acids. In germline, CDR1 is MNHEY, CDR2 SVGAGI. V was clipped by 2 bases and J by 5 bases, with 12 bases between them. The DNA for the CDR3 is TGTGCCAGCAGTTACACGGGGGTAGGGGAGACCCAGTACTTC. Encoded protein: CASSYTGVGETQYF.

The gene calls are TRBV6-5 and TRBJ1-5; a possible D gene is TRBD1 (5 bases). Germline V gene lookup returns CDR1 MNHEY and CDR2 SVGAGI. Trimming pared 6 bases from V and 5 bases from J, leaving 11 bases between. The CDR3 extends over 13 amino acids. The CDR3 region is CASSRTSDQPQHF. For the CDR3, the DNA is TGTGCCAGCAGCCGGACATCAGATCAGCCCCAGCATTTT.

The chain joins TRBV5-4 to TRBJ2-2; 14 bases are shared with TRBD2. J gave up 0 bases and V 4 bases, and 8 bases lay outside the gene matches. This CDR3 comprises 19 residues. Germline CDR1 is SGHNT and CDR2 is YYREEE (reference sequence). This CDR3 is CASSPGLAGGAANTGELFF. CDR3 nucleotides: TGTGCCAGCAGCCCCGGACTAGCGGGAGGTGCCGCGAACACCGGGGAGCTGTTTTTT. The full variable domain, its missing parts supplied by reference TRBV5-4 and TRBJ2-2, is ETGVTQSPTHLIKTRGQQVTLRCSSQSGHNTVSWYQQALGQGPQFIFQYYREEENGRGNFPPRFSGLQFPNYSSELNVNALELDDSALYLCASSPGLAGGAANTGELFFGEGSRLTVL.

The rearrangement joins TRBV5-1 to TRBJ1-1, with a possible D match to TRBD1 (5 bases). Germline values: CDR1 SGHRS, CDR2 YFSETQ. The CDR3 contains 15 residues. Trimming removed 4 bases from V and 3 bases from J, with 16 bases in between. The CDR3 sequence is CASSRLGRRDTEAFF. CDR3 DNA: TGCGCCAGCAGCCGATTGGGTCGCAGGGACACTGAAGCTTTCTTT.

The chain combines TRBV4-1 with TRBJ2-1, with D possibly matching TRBD2 (5 bases). Trimming removed 2 bases at V and 0 bases at J, with 8 bases between. Germline values: CDR1 MGHRA, CDR2 YSYEKL. This CDR3 is built from 15 residues. CDR3 sequence: CASSQPAGSYNEQFF. The DNA for the CDR3 is TGCGCCAGCAGCCAACCCGCGGGCTCCTACAATGAGCAGTTCTTC.

The chain is built from TRBV11-2 and TRBJ2-1; 8 nucleotides line up with TRBD2. Germline CDR1 SGHAT, CDR2 FQNNGV. This CDR3 has 12 residues. Germline trimming cut 4 bases from V and 13 bases from J; bases unmatched to any gene: 6. In nucleotides, the CDR3 is TGTGCCAGCAGCTCCCCGGGACTAGACCAGTTCTTC. Residues: CASSSPGLDQFF.

V and J are TRBV7-9 and TRBJ1-5, with 8 bases that match TRBD1. The CDR3 is 14 residues long. Germline CDR1 reads SEHNR; CDR2 reads FQNEAQ (reference sequence). Trimming at V came to 2 bases and at J to 7 bases, leaving 4 bases not matched to a gene. The CDR3 spells CASSLQGAGQPQHF. Here the CDR3 DNA reads TGTGCCAGCAGCTTACAGGGGGCTGGGCAGCCCCAGCATTTT.

This chain uses TRBV30 with TRBJ2-7, with 9 bases fitting TRBD1. V shed 8 bases and J 4 bases; nucleotides not matched to a gene: 6. The V gene's germline CDR1 is GTSNPN and CDR2 SVGIG (reference sequence). This CDR3 has 12 residues. CDR3: CAGDRERYEQYF. CDR3 DNA: TGTGCCGGGGACAGGGAGAGATACGAGCAGTACTTC. Filled out from reference TRBV30 and TRBJ2-7, the complete variable domain reads SQTIHQWPATLVQPVGSPLSLECTVEGTSNPNLYWYRQAAGRGLQLLFYSVGIGQISSEVPQNLSASRPQDRQFILSSKKLLLSDSGFYLCAGDRERYEQYFGPGTRLTVT.